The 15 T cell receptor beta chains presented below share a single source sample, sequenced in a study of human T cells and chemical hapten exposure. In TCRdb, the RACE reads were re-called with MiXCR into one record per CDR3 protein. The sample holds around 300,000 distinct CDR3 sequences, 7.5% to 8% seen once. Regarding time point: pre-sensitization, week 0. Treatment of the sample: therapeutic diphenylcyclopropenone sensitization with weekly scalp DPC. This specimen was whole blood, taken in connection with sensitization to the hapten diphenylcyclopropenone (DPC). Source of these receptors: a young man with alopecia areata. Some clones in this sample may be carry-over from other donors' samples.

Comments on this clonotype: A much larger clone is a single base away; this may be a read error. The CDR3 bases are TGCGCCAGCAGCCAAGAGGTAGCGGGGCCAGATATGCAGTATTTT. Translation: CASSQEVAGPDMQYF. This rearrangement joins TRBV4-1 to TRBJ2-3; 8 bases are a match to TRBD2. This CDR3 comprises 15 residues. The V gene's germline CDR1 is MGHRA and CDR2 YSYEKL.

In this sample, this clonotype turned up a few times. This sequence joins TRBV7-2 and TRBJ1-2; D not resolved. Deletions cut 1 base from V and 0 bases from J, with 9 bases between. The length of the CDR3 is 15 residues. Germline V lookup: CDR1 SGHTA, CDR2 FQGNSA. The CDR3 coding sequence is TGTGCCAGCAGCTTAGTAGGGAGGACTAACTATGGCTACACCTTC. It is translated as CASSLVGRTNYGYTF.

The CDR3: CASSIGALGEFPYNEQFF. The CDR3 nucleotides are TGTGCCAGCAGCATAGGGGCCCTCGGGGAGTTCCCTTACAATGAGCAGTTCTTC. The rearrangement joins TRBV11-2 to TRBJ2-1; D tentatively fits TRBD1 or TRBD2 (5 bases each). Germline V lookup: CDR1 SGHAT, CDR2 FQNNGV. The V end was cut by 5 bases, the J end by 4 bases, with 24 bases between. The CDR3 loop spans 18 amino acids. Using reference TRBV11-2 and TRBJ2-1 for the parts outside the CDR3, the full variable domain is EAGVAQSPRYKIIEKRQSVAFWCNPISGHATLYWYQQILGQGPKLLIQFQNNGVVDDSQLPKDRFSAERLKGVDSTLKIQPAKLEDSAVYLCASSIGALGEFPYNEQFFGPGTRLTVL.

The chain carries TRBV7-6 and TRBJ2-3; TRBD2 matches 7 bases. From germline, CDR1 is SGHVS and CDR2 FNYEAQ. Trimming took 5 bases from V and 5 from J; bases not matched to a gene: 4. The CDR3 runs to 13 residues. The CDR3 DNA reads TGTGCCAGCAGCCAGGGCGGGGGAGATACGCAGTATTTT. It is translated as CASSQGGGDTQYF.

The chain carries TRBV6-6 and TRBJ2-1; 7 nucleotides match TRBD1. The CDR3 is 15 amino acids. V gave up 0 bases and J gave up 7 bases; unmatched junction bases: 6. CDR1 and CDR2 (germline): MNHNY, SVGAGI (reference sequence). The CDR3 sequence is CASSYSTGFKNEQFF. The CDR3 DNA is TGTGCCAGCAGTTACTCGACAGGGTTTAAGAATGAGCAGTTCTTC.

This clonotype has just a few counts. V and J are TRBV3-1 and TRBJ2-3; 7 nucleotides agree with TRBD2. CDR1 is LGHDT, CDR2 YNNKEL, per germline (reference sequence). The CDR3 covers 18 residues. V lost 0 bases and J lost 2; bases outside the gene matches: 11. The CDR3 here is CASSQDLVAGHITDTQYF. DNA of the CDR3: TGTGCCAGCAGCCAAGATCTAGTAGCGGGCCATATCACAGATACGCAGTATTTT.

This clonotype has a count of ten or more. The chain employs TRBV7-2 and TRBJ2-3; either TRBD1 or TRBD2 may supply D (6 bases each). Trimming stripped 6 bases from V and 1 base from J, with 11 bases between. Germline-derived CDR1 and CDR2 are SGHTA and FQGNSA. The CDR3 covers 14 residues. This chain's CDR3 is CASSRGAGTDTQYF. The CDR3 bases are TGTGCCAGCAGTAGGGGGGCGGGCACAGATACGCAGTATTTT.

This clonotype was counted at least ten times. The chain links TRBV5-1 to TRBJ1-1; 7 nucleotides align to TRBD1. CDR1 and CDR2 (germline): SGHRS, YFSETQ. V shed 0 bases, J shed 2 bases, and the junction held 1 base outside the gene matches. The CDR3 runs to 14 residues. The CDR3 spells CASSLGDSNTEAFF. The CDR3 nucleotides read TGCGCCAGCAGCTTGGGGGACAGTAACACTGAAGCTTTCTTT.

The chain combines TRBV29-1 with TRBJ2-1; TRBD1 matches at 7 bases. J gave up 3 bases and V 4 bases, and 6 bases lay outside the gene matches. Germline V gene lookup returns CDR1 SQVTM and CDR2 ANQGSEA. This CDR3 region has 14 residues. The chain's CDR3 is CSVVQGQIYNEQFF. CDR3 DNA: TGCAGCGTTGTCCAGGGACAGATCTACAATGAGCAGTTCTTC.

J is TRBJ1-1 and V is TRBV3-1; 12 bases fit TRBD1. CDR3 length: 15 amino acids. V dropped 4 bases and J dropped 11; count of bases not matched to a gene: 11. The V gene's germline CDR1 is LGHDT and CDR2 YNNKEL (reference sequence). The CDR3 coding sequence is TGTGCCAGCAGCCCACACAGGGACAGGGGGCTCCGGGCTTTCTTT. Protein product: CASSPHRDRGLRAFF.

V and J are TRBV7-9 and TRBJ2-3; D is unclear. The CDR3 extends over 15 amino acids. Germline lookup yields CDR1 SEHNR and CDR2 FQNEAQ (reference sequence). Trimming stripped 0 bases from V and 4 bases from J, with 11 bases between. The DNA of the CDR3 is TGTGCCAGCAGCTTAGCGGTGGTGGACCCAGATACGCAGTATTTT. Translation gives CASSLAVVDPDTQYF.

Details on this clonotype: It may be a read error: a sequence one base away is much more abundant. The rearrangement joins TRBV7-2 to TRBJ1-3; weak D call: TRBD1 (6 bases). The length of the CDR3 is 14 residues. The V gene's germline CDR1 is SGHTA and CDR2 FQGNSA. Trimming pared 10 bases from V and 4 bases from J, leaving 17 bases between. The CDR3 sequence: CANRFTGSGNTIYF. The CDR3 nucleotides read TGTGCCAACAGGTTCACAGGGTCAGGAAACACCATATATTTT.

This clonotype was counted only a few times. For the CDR3, the DNA is TGTGCCAGCAGCCTAAGACTAGCGGGGGGAATGACAGATACGCAGTATTTT. This translates into CASSLRLAGGMTDTQYF. This chain joins TRBV11-2 and TRBJ2-3; 13 bases agree with TRBD2. From germline, CDR1 is SGHAT and CDR2 FQNNGV. V lost 5 bases, J lost 3 bases, and 8 bases stayed unmatched. The CDR3 consists of 17 residues.

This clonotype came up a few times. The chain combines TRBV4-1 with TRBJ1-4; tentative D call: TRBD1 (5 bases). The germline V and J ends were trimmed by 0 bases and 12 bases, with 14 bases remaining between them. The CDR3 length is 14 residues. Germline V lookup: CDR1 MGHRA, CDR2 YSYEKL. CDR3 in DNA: TGCGCCAGCAGCCAAGATCTCCGGGACGGCGAACTGTTTTTT. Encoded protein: CASSQDLRDGELFF.

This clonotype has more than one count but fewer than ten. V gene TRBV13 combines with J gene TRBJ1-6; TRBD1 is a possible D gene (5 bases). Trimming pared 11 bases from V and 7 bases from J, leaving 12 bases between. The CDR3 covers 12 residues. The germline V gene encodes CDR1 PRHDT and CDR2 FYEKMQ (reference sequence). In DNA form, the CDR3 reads TGTGCCTCCCTCGGGGGAAATTCACCCCTCCACTTT. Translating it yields CASLGGNSPLHF.